This T cell receptor beta chain was captured in a study of Graves' ophthalmopathy and Graves' hyperthyroidism. V shed 3 bases and J shed 2 bases, with 13 bases lying between them. From germline, CDR1 is ENHRY and CDR2 SYGVKD. The CDR3 runs 15 residues. Transcripts of RNA were the source for amplifying TCR beta CDR3 regions. The first-round RT-PCR employed HTBI primers together with the Qiagen OneStep RT-PCR kit. A multiplex PCR was then performed as the second round. Each CDR3 protein gets one entry after TCRdb re-called the multiplex PCR reads with MiXCR. The sample has about 700,000 distinct CDR3 sequences, over 40% seen once; the top ten hold 2.5% to 3.5%.

Input material: peripheral blood. This clonotype originated in an adult man with Graves' ophthalmopathy. V gene TRBV10-3 combines with J gene TRBJ1-1; possibly TRBD1 for D (6 bases). The CDR3 coding sequence is TGTGCCATCAGTGAAAGAGGGGGACGCAACACTGAAGCTTTCTTT. Protein sequence: CAISERGGRNTEAFF.